This T cell receptor beta chain was recorded in a study of blood T cell repertoires in COVID-19. The overall study: PBMCs, B-cell-depleted T cells, or T cells provided the cDNA or gDNA that made up the material.

All enrollees were roughly 18 to 95 years old and from fewer than 30 US areas. Self-reported history from a screening survey and questionnaire set each donor's cohort. Germline V gene data show CDR1 as MNHEY and CDR2 as SVGAGI. This CDR3 has 14 amino acids. Unmatched junction bases numbered 11, after V lost 8 bases and J lost 7 bases. This table comes from immunoSEQ multiplex PCR, and its TCRdb copy is limited to in-frame clones, with some not included. The table shows roughly 200,000 clones, with 84% occurring only once. The receptor was isolated from a woman in her 30s who had been exposed to COVID-19. This chain connects TRBV6-5 to TRBJ2-7; TRBD1 aligns across 10 bases. Source material: PBMCs or T cells enriched from blood (not recorded which). CDR3: CASSIRDRGWEQYF. The CDR3, as DNA: TGTGCCAGCTCTATAAGGGACAGGGGTTGGGAGCAGTACTTC.